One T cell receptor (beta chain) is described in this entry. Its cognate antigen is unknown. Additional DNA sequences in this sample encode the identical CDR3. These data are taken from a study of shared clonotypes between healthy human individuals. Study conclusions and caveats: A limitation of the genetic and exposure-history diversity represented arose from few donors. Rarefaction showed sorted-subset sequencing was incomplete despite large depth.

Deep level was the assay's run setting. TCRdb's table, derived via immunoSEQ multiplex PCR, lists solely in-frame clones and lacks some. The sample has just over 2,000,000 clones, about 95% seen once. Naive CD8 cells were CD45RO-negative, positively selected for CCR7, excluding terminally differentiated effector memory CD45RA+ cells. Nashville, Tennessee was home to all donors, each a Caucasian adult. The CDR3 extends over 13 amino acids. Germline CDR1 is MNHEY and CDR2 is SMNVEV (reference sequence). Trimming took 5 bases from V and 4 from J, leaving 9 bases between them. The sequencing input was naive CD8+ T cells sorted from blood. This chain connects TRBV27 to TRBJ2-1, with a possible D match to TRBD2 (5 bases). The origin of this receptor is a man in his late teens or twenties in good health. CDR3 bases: TGTGCCAGCAGTCCCACTAGTTACAATGAGCAGTTCTTC. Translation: CASSPTSYNEQFF.